Presented here are 30 T cell receptor beta chains from one specimen sequenced in a study of graft-versus-host responses after intestinal transplantation. The authors seeded some 200,000 CFSE-labeled responder cells together with some 200,000 irradiated stimulator cells tagged with violet dye. Here immunoSEQ multiplex PCR was the method, and the copy in TCRdb shows in-frame clones only, minus some. Of under 15,000 clones listed, over 35% are singletons. Source: alloreactive CD8+ T cells from a mixed lymphocyte reaction culture, taken before intestinal transplant. The sample's subset: CFSE-low proliferating T cells sorted from approximately six-day pre-transplant mixed lymphocyte reaction (GvH or HvG direction). The receptors derive from a human patient who received an intestinal transplant.

This clone was detected only a few times. CDR3 amino acids: CATNSVRYNQPQHF. As DNA, the CDR3 is TGTGCCACCAATAGCGTTAGGTACAATCAGCCCCAGCATTTT. The J gene is TRBJ1-5, the V gene TRBV6-1; D is unclear. Germline V lookup: CDR1 MNHNS, CDR2 SASEGT. The CDR3 covers 14 residues. Trimming removed 10 bases at V and 3 bases at J, with 16 bases between.

This clone occurred a few times. The chain employs TRBV25-1 and TRBJ1-1, with 10 nucleotides matching TRBD1. V shed 3 bases, J shed 1 base, and the junction held 8 bases outside the gene matches. Germline-derived CDR1 and CDR2 are MGHDK and SYGVNS. This CDR3 spans 17 amino acids. In nucleotides, the CDR3 is TGTGCCAGCAGTGAGGCGCGGGACAGGGGAAAGAACACTGAAGCTTTCTTT. The encoded protein is CASSEARDRGKNTEAFF. Using reference TRBV25-1 and TRBJ1-1 for the parts outside the CDR3, the full variable domain is EADIYQTPRYLVIGTGKKITLECSQTMGHDKMYWYQQDPGMELHLIHYSYGVNSTEKGDLSSESTVSRIRTEHFPLTLESARPSHTSQYLCASSEARDRGKNTEAFFGQGTRLTVV.

DNA for the CDR3: TGTGCCAGCAGCCCGACAGGGCTCGCCTACGAGCAGTACTTC. Its translation: CASSPTGLAYEQYF. The J gene is TRBJ2-7, the V gene TRBV14, with TRBD1 matching 7 bases. The CDR3 sequence is 14 residues long. Trimming cost V 4 bases and J 2 bases; bases outside gene matches: 5. The germline CDR1 and CDR2 sequences are SGHDN and FVKESK.

This chain uses TRBV9 with TRBJ2-3; no definite D call. This CDR3 is built from 16 residues. V was cut by 0 bases and J by 6 bases, with 17 bases left in between. CDR1 and CDR2 from the germline V gene are SGDLS and YYNGEE. In nucleotides, the CDR3 is TGTGCCAGCAGCGTAGTAGCTCGAGGATCAGCGGATACGCAGTATTTT. As protein: CASSVVARGSADTQYF.

V gene TRBV29-1 combines with J gene TRBJ1-2; D may be TRBD1 (6 bases). The CDR3 spans 11 residues. The V gene's germline CDR1 is SQVTM and CDR2 ANQGSEA. With 7 bases removed from V and 5 bases from J, the gap between germline ends came to 11 bases. The CDR3 here is CSGWTEYGYTF. In DNA, the CDR3 is TGCAGCGGTTGGACAGAATATGGCTACACCTTC.

This clone was found a few times. V gene TRBV4-2 combines with J gene TRBJ2-5, with 9 bases identical to TRBD2. The trim removed 4 bases at V and 1 base at J, leaving 7 bases unmatched. The germline CDR1 and CDR2 sequences are LGHNA and YNFKEQ. CDR3 length equals 16 residues. In DNA, the CDR3 is TGTGCCAGCAGCCCCCGGATAGCGGGAGTCCAAGAGACCCAGTACTTC. Protein product: CASSPRIAGVQETQYF.

This chain links TRBV6-5 with TRBJ2-5; tentatively, D is TRBD2 (5 bases). The DNA end is more similar to TRBJ2-7, so the J call may be wrong. This CDR3 comprises 13 residues. The V gene's germline CDR1 is MNHEY and CDR2 SVGAGI. The CDR3 loop is CASSEGLSYEQYF. The CDR3 DNA sequence: TGTGCCAGCAGTGAAGGACTTTCCTACGAGCAGTACTTC.

This clone was detected only a few times. CDR3 coding DNA: TGTGCCTGGAGTGCCCGGGGCGGGGCTAACTATGGCTACACCTTC. Translation gives CAWSARGGANYGYTF. This rearrangement joins TRBV30 to TRBJ1-2; D may be TRBD1 (5 bases). The germline CDR1 and CDR2 sequences are GTSNPN and SVGIG (reference sequence). The CDR3 sequence is 15 residues long. The V end was cut by 1 base, the J end by 0 bases, with 12 bases between.

The sample holds a few counts of this clone. V and J are TRBV11-3 and TRBJ2-7; D might be TRBD1 (6 bases). CDR3 size: 13 residues. Trimming shortened V by 5 bases and J by 3 bases, and 11 bases separated the two germline ends. Looked up from germline, CDR1 is SGHNT and CDR2 is YENEEA. The CDR3 DNA sequence: TGTGCCAGCAGCCCGACGGACAGCTACGAGCAGTACTTC. Its translation is CASSPTDSYEQYF.

J is TRBJ1-1 and V is TRBV2, with 8 bases aligning to TRBD1. Germline CDR1 reads SNHLY; CDR2 reads FYNNEI. The V segment lost 3 bases and the J segment 6 bases; nucleotides outside the gene matches: 9. The CDR3 spans 15 residues. The CDR3 spells CASSDHRQGIAEAFF. The CDR3 region has the DNA TGTGCCAGCAGTGATCATCGACAGGGGATCGCTGAAGCTTTCTTT.

The chain uses TRBV7-9 and TRBJ2-7; D is undetermined. With 3 bases removed from V and 2 bases from J, the gap between germline ends came to 11 bases. This CDR3 region has 14 residues. CDR1 and CDR2 (germline): SEHNR, FQNEAQ (reference sequence). This CDR3 is CASSFWQTPYEQYF. The CDR3 nucleotides read TGTGCCAGCAGCTTTTGGCAGACTCCCTACGAGCAGTACTTC.

The J gene is TRBJ1-1, the V gene TRBV2; weak D call: TRBD1 (6 bases). The CDR3 consists of 18 residues. Germline CDR1 is SNHLY and CDR2 is FYNNEI. V was clipped by 8 bases and J by 0 bases, with 25 bases between them. The CDR3 protein is CASYWGIAAGEMNTEAFF. CDR3 in DNA: TGTGCCAGCTACTGGGGTATAGCGGCAGGGGAAATGAACACTGAAGCTTTCTTT. Full variable domain (remainder filled in from reference TRBV2 and TRBJ1-1): EPEVTQTPSHQVTQMGQEVILRCVPISNHLYFYWYRQILGQKVEFLVSFYNNEISEKSEIFDDQFSVERPDGSNFTLKIRSTKLEDSAMYFCASYWGIAAGEMNTEAFFGQGTRLTVV.

This clone was detected a few times. V and J are TRBV27 and TRBJ2-6; D unresolved. Trimming pared 3 bases from V and 0 bases from J, leaving 9 bases between. Germline CDR1 is MNHEY and CDR2 is SMNVEV (reference sequence). The CDR3 runs 16 residues. The CDR3: CASSFLPLSGANVLTF. In DNA, the CDR3 is TGTGCCAGCAGTTTTCTCCCGCTCTCTGGGGCCAACGTCCTGACTTTC.

This clone counts as medium-sized. The gene calls are TRBV7-9 and TRBJ2-5; unclear D gene. Germline lookup yields CDR1 SEHNR and CDR2 FQNEAQ (reference sequence). This CDR3 contains 14 residues. The germline V and J ends were trimmed by 1 base and 4 bases, with 10 bases remaining between them. The chain's CDR3 is CASSLEQRRETQYF. DNA of the CDR3: TGTGCCAGCAGCTTAGAACAGAGGAGAGAGACCCAGTACTTC.

This clone has only a few counts. The genes are TRBV7-9 and TRBJ1-4; possible D gene TRBD1, 5 bases. From germline, CDR1 is SEHNR and CDR2 FQNEAQ (reference sequence). V was cut by 1 base and J by 6 bases, with 12 bases left in between. This CDR3 is built from 15 residues. This CDR3 is CASSLDGAGDEKLFF. CDR3 bases: TGTGCCAGCAGCTTAGATGGGGCCGGGGATGAAAAACTGTTTTTT.

The V call is TRBV7-8, the J call TRBJ2-1; 8 positions match TRBD2. Trimming removed 3 bases from V and 7 bases from J; junction bases left unmatched: 2. The CDR3 totals 13 residues. Germline V gives CDR1 SGHVS, CDR2 FQNEAQ. The CDR3 DNA reads TGTGCCAGCAGCTTTAGCGGGGTAAATGAGCAGTTCTTC. Residues: CASSFSGVNEQFF.

V is TRBV7-2 and J is TRBJ1-1; 8 nucleotides match TRBD1. Losses at the gene ends were 5 bases for V and 0 bases for J; bases not matched to a gene: 5. CDR3 length equals 15 residues. Germline CDR1 reads SGHTA; CDR2 reads FQGNSA. The CDR3 DNA sequence: TGTGCCAGCAGCACCTGGACAGGGTTGAACACTGAAGCTTTCTTT. Its protein is CASSTWTGLNTEAFF.

By its share, this clone is medium-sized. V and J are TRBV13 and TRBJ2-2; D is undetermined. The CDR3 has 14 amino acids. Germline loops: CDR1 PRHDT, CDR2 FYEKMQ (reference sequence). Trimming pared 4 bases from V and 1 base from J, leaving 7 bases between. CDR3 DNA sequence: TGTGCCAGCAGCTCACAACAGAACACCGGGGAGCTGTTTTTT. It encodes CASSSQQNTGELFF. Full variable domain (rest looked up from reference TRBV13 and TRBJ2-2): AAGVIQSPRHLIKEKRETATLKCYPIPRHDTVYWYQQGPGQDPQFLISFYEKMQSDKGSIPDRFSAQQFSDYHSELNMSSLELGDSALYFCASSSQQNTGELFFGEGSRLTVL.

This clone was seen a handful of times. The chain recombines TRBV19 with TRBJ2-5; D possibly corresponds to TRBD2 (5 bases). Germline assignment: CDR1 LNHDA and CDR2 SQIVND (reference sequence). The CDR3 spans 13 residues. Trimming removed 5 bases from V and 5 bases from J, with 12 bases in between. CDR3 protein: CASSRPGVETQYF. The DNA for the CDR3 is TGTGCCAGTAGTCGCCCCGGGGTGGAGACCCAGTACTTC.

V usage is TRBV5-6 and J usage is TRBJ2-1, with no clear D. Germline loops: CDR1 SGHDT, CDR2 YYEEEE. There are 17 residues in the CDR3. V shed 1 base and J shed 5 bases, with 19 bases lying between them. CDR3 bases: TGTGCCAGCAGCTTGCTCTCAGCAAGAAACAGAAACAATGAGCAGTTCTTC. It encodes CASSLLSARNRNNEQFF.

This clone was counted only a few times. The chain uses TRBV27 and TRBJ2-3; D is uncertain. Germline V gene lookup returns CDR1 MNHEY and CDR2 SMNVEV (reference sequence). Trimming shortened V by 6 bases and J by 5 bases, and 12 bases separated the two germline ends. CDR3 length: 13 amino acids. The CDR3 coding sequence is TGTGCCAGCAGGTATTCTCTCCAAGATACGCAGTATTTT. Translated: CASRYSLQDTQYF.

Comment on this clone: Germline and junction disagree at one end, which may indicate a read error. This chain connects TRBV7-9 to TRBJ1-2; D is perhaps TRBD1 (5 bases). The CDR3 loop spans 10 amino acids. Germline V CDR1 and CDR2: SEHNR, FQNEAQ (reference sequence). The CDR3 DNA sequence: TGTGCCAGCGGGGGGTATGACTACACCTTC. Translating it yields CASGGYDYTF. Complete variable domain (other parts from reference TRBV7-9 and TRBJ1-2): DTGVSQNPRHKITKRGQNVTFRCDPISEHNRLYWYRQTLGQGPEFLTYFQNEAQLEKSRLLSDRFSAERPKGSFSTLEIQRTEQGDSAMYLCASGGYDYTFGSGTRLTVV.

This clone was recorded a few times. The rearrangement links TRBV5-1 to TRBJ2-5; tentative D call: TRBD2 (5 bases). Trimming took 2 bases from V and 4 from J, leaving 9 bases between them. The CDR3 runs to 13 residues. Germline V gene sequence: CDR1 SGHRS, CDR2 YFSETQ. CDR3 sequence: CASSFFGGETQYF. The CDR3, as DNA: TGCGCCAGCAGCTTTTTCGGAGGAGAGACCCAGTACTTC.

Within the sample, this clone is medium-sized. V usage is TRBV5-6 and J usage is TRBJ1-5; D is uncertain. This CDR3 comprises 13 residues. The germline V and J ends were trimmed by 1 base and 5 bases, with 7 bases remaining between them. Germline V gene sequence: CDR1 SGHDT, CDR2 YYEEEE. DNA for the CDR3: TGTGCCAGCAGCTTGAGGTCTGATCAGCCCCAGCATTTT. Amino acid sequence: CASSLRSDQPQHF.

This chain connects TRBV11-2 to TRBJ1-3; 9 positions agree with TRBD1. Germline V gives CDR1 SGHAT, CDR2 FQNNGV. With V trimmed by 5 bases and J by 3 bases, 5 bases remained unmatched. This CDR3 region has 15 residues. The CDR3 bases are TGTGCCAGCAGCCCCGGGACAGGGAATGGAAACACCATATATTTT. Protein product: CASSPGTGNGNTIYF.

This clone was found a few times. V is TRBV6-5 and J is TRBJ2-2; perhaps TRBD1 as D (6 bases). Germline-derived CDR1 and CDR2 are MNHEY and SVGAGI. V lost 8 bases and J 6 bases, leaving 19 bases between the germline ends. The CDR3 is 15 residues long. The CDR3 DNA reads as TGTGCCAGCGGCACAGGGTACCTCCCCCCCGGGGAGCTGTTTTTT. This gives the protein CASGTGYLPPGELFF.

This clone was counted a few times. The CDR3 protein is CASSYSILPDEQFF. CDR3 in DNA: TGTGCCAGCAGTTACTCGATTCTCCCGGATGAGCAGTTCTTC. The chain carries TRBV6-5 and TRBJ2-1; no reliable D call. CDR1 MNHEY and CDR2 SVGAGI come from the germline V gene. Deletions cut 0 bases from V and 8 bases from J, with 11 bases between. The CDR3 loop spans 14 amino acids.

The V call is TRBV27, the J call TRBJ2-5, with 11 bases identical to TRBD1. Unmatched junction bases numbered 3, after V lost 5 bases and J lost 4 bases. This CDR3 region has 14 residues. Per germline, CDR1 MNHEY and CDR2 SMNVEV (reference sequence). This CDR3 reads CASSPGTGGETQYF. The DNA for the CDR3 is TGTGCCAGCAGTCCCGGGACAGGGGGAGAGACCCAGTACTTC.

This clone occurred a few times. The V and J genes are TRBV4-1 and TRBJ1-1; D not certain. CDR3 length: 11 amino acids. From germline, CDR1 is MGHRA and CDR2 YSYEKL. Deletions cut 2 bases from V and 5 bases from J, with 3 bases between. The CDR3 sequence: CASSQKTEAFF. CDR3 nucleotides: TGCGCCAGCAGCCAAAAAACTGAAGCTTTCTTT.

This sequence joins TRBV5-1 and TRBJ1-4, with D possibly TRBD1 on 5 matching bases. CDR3 size: 13 residues. V was cut by 7 bases and J by 3 bases, with 10 bases left in between. CDR1 and CDR2 (germline): SGHRS, YFSETQ. The DNA for the CDR3 is TGCGCCAGCGCCCGGGACGCTAATGAAAAACTGTTTTTT. Its protein is CASARDANEKLFF.